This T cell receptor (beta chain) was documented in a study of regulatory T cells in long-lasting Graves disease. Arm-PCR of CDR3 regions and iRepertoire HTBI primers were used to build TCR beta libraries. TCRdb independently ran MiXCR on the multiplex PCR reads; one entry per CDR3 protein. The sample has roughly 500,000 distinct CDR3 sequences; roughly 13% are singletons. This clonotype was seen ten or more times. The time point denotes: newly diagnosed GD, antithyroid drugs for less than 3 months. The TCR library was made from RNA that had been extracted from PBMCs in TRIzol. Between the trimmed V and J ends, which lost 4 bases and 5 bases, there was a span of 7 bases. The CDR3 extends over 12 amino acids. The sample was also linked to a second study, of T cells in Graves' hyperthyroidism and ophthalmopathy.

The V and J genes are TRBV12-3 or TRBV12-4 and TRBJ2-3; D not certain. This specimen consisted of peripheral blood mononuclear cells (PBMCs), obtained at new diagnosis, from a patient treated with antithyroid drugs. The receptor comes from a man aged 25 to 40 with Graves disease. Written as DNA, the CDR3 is TGTGCCAGCAGTTCGGTGGGAGATACGCAGTATTTT. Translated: CASSSVGDTQYF.